The 27 T cell receptor beta chains listed next were all sequenced from one sample in a study of T cell responses to AZD1222 COVID-19 vaccine. Using immunoSEQ multiplex PCR, the repertoire was profiled, and TCRdb retains in-frame clones only, with some absent. The data contain about 100,000 clones, roughly nine tenths of them singletons. This sample comprised peripheral blood, obtained on day 0 of AZD1222 vaccination. These receptors came from an adult in good health.

This clone was observed a few times. The chain uses TRBV5-1 and TRBJ1-1; the D is unclear. This CDR3 region has 14 residues. Germline V gene lookup returns CDR1 SGHRS and CDR2 YFSETQ. V lost 3 bases, J lost 6 bases, and 15 bases lay in between. CDR3 sequence reads: CASSSDPGIAEAFF. As DNA, the CDR3 is TGCGCCAGCAGCTCCGACCCCGGAATCGCTGAAGCTTTCTTT.

This chain joins TRBV6-5 and TRBJ2-7; the match to TRBD1 covers 7 bases. Germline CDR1 MNHEY, CDR2 SVGAGI. This CDR3 is 14 amino acids long. Trimming cost V 7 bases and J 3 bases; bases outside gene matches: 9. The CDR3 reads CASTFTTGIYEQYF. CDR3 in DNA: TGTGCCAGCACCTTCACGACAGGGATCTACGAGCAGTACTTC.

V usage is TRBV18 and J usage is TRBJ1-3; no firm D call. V dropped 0 bases and J dropped 0 bases, with 6 bases sitting between them. There are 15 residues in the CDR3. Germline CDR1 and CDR2: KGHSH and LQKENI. CDR3 sequence reads: CASSPPAISGNTIYF. In DNA form, the CDR3 reads TGTGCCAGCTCACCACCGGCGATCTCTGGAAACACCATATATTTT.

The chain uses TRBV19 and TRBJ2-1; a weak D match, TRBD1 (5 bases). CDR1 and CDR2 (germline): LNHDA, SQIVND (reference sequence). Between the trimmed V and J ends, which lost 10 bases and 5 bases, there was a span of 12 bases. The CDR3 extends over 12 amino acids. The CDR3 loop is CATRKTDNEQFF. CDR3 DNA: TGTGCCACCAGAAAGACAGACAATGAGCAGTTCTTC.

The chain recombines TRBV4-1 with TRBJ1-5; no clear D gene. CDR1 MGHRA and CDR2 YSYEKL come from the germline V gene. V gave up 1 base and J gave up 4 bases, with 11 bases separating them. The CDR3 runs 15 residues. The CDR3 DNA reads TGCGCCAGCAGCCAAGTGCCAAACCTAAATCAGCCCCAGCATTTT. This encodes CASSQVPNLNQPQHF.

The V call is TRBV30, the J call TRBJ2-1; D may be TRBD1 (5 bases). Germline loops: CDR1 GTSNPN, CDR2 SVGIG (reference sequence). This CDR3 comprises 9 residues. The V and J ends lost 7 bases and 8 bases respectively, with 6 bases between them. Written as DNA, the CDR3 is TGTGCCTCCAGGGATGAGCAGTTCTTC. It specifies CASRDEQFF.

V gene TRBV2 combines with J gene TRBJ1-2, with D tentatively TRBD1 (5 bases). Germline lookup yields CDR1 SNHLY and CDR2 FYNNEI. The CDR3 runs 13 residues. The V end lost 4 bases, the J end lost 2 bases, and 8 bases lay between the germline ends. For the CDR3, the DNA is TGTGCCAGCAGTGGACAGACCAACTATGGCTACACCTTC. Translation: CASSGQTNYGYTF.

The chain is built from TRBV7-3 and TRBJ2-1; D tentatively fits TRBD1 or TRBD2 (5 bases each). The CDR3 covers 14 residues. Trimming left V 5 bases short and J 3 bases short, with 11 bases between. Looked up from germline, CDR1 is SGHTA and CDR2 is FQGTGA. This chain's CDR3 is CASSPRDHYNEQFF. The CDR3 region has the DNA TGTGCCAGCAGCCCCCGGGACCACTACAATGAGCAGTTCTTC.

This chain links TRBV29-1 with TRBJ2-3; D might be TRBD2 (7 bases). Between the trimmed V and J ends, which lost 6 bases and 1 base, there was a span of 11 bases. The CDR3 is 13 amino acids. Germline V gene sequence: CDR1 SQVTM, CDR2 ANQGSEA. This chain's CDR3 is CSVRGPRTDTQYF. The CDR3, as DNA: TGCAGCGTGCGGGGGCCCCGCACAGATACGCAGTATTTT.

V is TRBV2 and J is TRBJ2-1; 11 bases map to TRBD2. This CDR3 has 17 amino acids. V lost 3 bases and J lost 0; bases outside the gene matches: 4. The V gene's germline CDR1 is SNHLY and CDR2 FYNNEI. The CDR3, as DNA: TGTGCCAGCAGTGAGGGGACTAGCGGCAGCTCCTACAATGAGCAGTTCTTC. Translated: CASSEGTSGSSYNEQFF.

The V gene is TRBV21-1, the J gene TRBJ1-4; no DNA check was done on the table's D call, TRBD1. TRBV21-1 is tagged as a pseudogene. The CDR3 totals 17 residues. The CDR3: CASSKLRGQGPNEKLFF. The CDR3 DNA reads as TGTGCCAGCAGCAAACTCCGGGGACAGGGACCTAATGAAAAACTGTTTTTT.

The V gene is TRBV10-3, the J gene TRBJ1-2; perhaps TRBD1 as D (6 bases). Trimming pared 3 bases from V and 1 base from J, leaving 12 bases between. The germline V gene encodes CDR1 ENHRY and CDR2 SYGVKD. The CDR3 extends over 15 amino acids. The CDR3 DNA sequence: TGTGCCATCAGTGAAACCACAGGGCTTAACTATGGCTACACCTTC. It is translated as CAISETTGLNYGYTF.

The CDR3 loop is CATSDLWDYNSPLHF. The CDR3 DNA reads TGTGCCACCAGTGATTTGTGGGACTATAATTCACCCCTCCACTTT. The chain links TRBV24-1 to TRBJ1-6; D unresolved. Per germline, CDR1 KGHDR and CDR2 SFDVKD. V lost 0 bases and J lost 3, with 5 bases in between. CDR3 length equals 15 residues.

This clone was detected only once. This chain uses TRBV28 with TRBJ2-1; perhaps TRBD2 as D (6 bases). Per germline, CDR1 MDHEN and CDR2 SYDVKM. The CDR3 extends over 15 amino acids. Trimming removed 5 bases from V and 3 bases from J, with 14 bases in between. The CDR3: CASSPGTGDYNEQFF. CDR3 DNA: TGTGCCAGCAGTCCCGGGACTGGCGACTACAATGAGCAGTTCTTC.

The V and J genes are TRBV19 and TRBJ1-3; unclear D gene. Between the trimmed V and J ends, which lost 6 bases and 4 bases, there was a span of 7 bases. Germline assignment: CDR1 LNHDA and CDR2 SQIVND (reference sequence). The CDR3 is 12 residues long. CDR3 residues: CASSIEGNTIYF. The CDR3 nucleotides read TGTGCCAGTAGCATCGAAGGAAACACCATATATTTT. The variable domain in full, completed from reference TRBV19 and TRBJ1-3, reads DGGITQSPKYLFRKEGQNVTLSCEQNLNHDAMYWYRQDPGQGLRLIYYSQIVNDFQKGDIAEGYSVSREKKESFPLTVTSAQKNPTAFYLCASSIEGNTIYFGEGSWLTVV.

This chain links TRBV23-1 with TRBJ1-5; a weak D match, TRBD1 (6 bases). TRBV23-1 is classed as an ORF, of uncertain function. CDR3 size: 14 residues. The V and J ends lost 1 base and 7 bases respectively, with 11 bases between them. CDR3 sequence: CASSQYSGEQPQHF. The CDR3 coding sequence is TGCGCCAGCAGTCAATATTCAGGGGAGCAGCCCCAGCATTTT.

The rearrangement joins TRBV6-5 to TRBJ1-5, with D uncertain. The V end was cut by 0 bases, the J end by 2 bases, with 11 bases between. This CDR3 region has 16 residues. In germline, CDR1 is MNHEY, CDR2 SVGAGI. The DNA for the CDR3 is TGTGCCAGCAGTTACTCGCGCCCCCCGGGCAATCAGCCCCAGCATTTT. Translation gives CASSYSRPPGNQPQHF.

The J gene is TRBJ2-1, the V gene TRBV7-9; D might be TRBD1 or TRBD2, each matching 5 bases. This CDR3 spans 17 amino acids. Germline CDR1 is SEHNR and CDR2 is FQNEAQ (reference sequence). V was pared by 11 bases and J by 7 bases, with 30 bases between. The CDR3 sequence: CAGDQWTPGRSYNEQFF. In nucleotides, the CDR3 is TGTGCCGGGGACCAATGGACTCCGGGGCGCAGTTATAATGAGCAGTTCTTC.

The CDR3: CASGGEIYTF. The CDR3, as DNA: TGCGCCAGCGGGGGGGAAATCTACACCTTC. The chain joins TRBV5-1 to TRBJ1-2; a possible D gene is TRBD1 (5 bases). Germline-derived CDR1 and CDR2 are SGHRS and YFSETQ. CDR3 length equals 10 residues. V lost 7 bases and J lost 10, with 11 bases in between.

The J gene is TRBJ1-5, the V gene TRBV30; D remains unclear. V lost 0 bases and J 3 bases, leaving 6 bases between the germline ends. Per the germline V gene, CDR1 is GTSNPN and CDR2 is SVGIG (reference sequence). The CDR3 spans 13 residues. The CDR3 loop is CAWSVQYNQPQHF. DNA of the CDR3: TGTGCCTGGAGTGTCCAGTACAATCAGCCCCAGCATTTT.

The chain joins TRBV3-1 (or the pseudogene TRBV3-2) to TRBJ2-5, with 7 bases matching TRBD2. V lost 1 base and J lost 3; bases outside the gene matches: 5. Germline V gene data show CDR1 as LGHDT and CDR2 as YNNKEL (reference sequence). CDR3 length equals 15 residues. CDR3 DNA: TGTGCCAGCAGCCAAGGGGGTACTAGCGAAGAGACCCAGTACTTC. This sequence encodes CASSQGGTSEETQYF.

The V gene is TRBV19, the J gene TRBJ1-5; D is possibly TRBD1 (6 bases). Germline V gives CDR1 LNHDA, CDR2 SQIVND (reference sequence). The CDR3 loop spans 15 amino acids. V lost 5 bases, J lost 4 bases, and 15 bases lay in between. The CDR3 nucleotides are TGTGCCAGTAGTCAGACAGGAGGGTGGAATCAGCCCCAGCATTTT. It is translated as CASSQTGGWNQPQHF.

The chain links TRBV29-1 to TRBJ2-3, with D unresolved. Germline values: CDR1 SQVTM, CDR2 ANQGSEA. Trimming took 4 bases from V and 2 from J, leaving 7 bases between them. There are 12 residues in the CDR3. The chain's CDR3 is CSVGQNTDTQYF. DNA of the CDR3: TGCAGCGTTGGTCAGAACACAGATACGCAGTATTTT.

This rearrangement joins TRBV25-1 to TRBJ1-5; 7 nucleotides line up with TRBD1. Per germline, CDR1 MGHDK and CDR2 SYGVNS. The CDR3 runs 18 residues. J was trimmed by 2 bases and V by 6 bases; bases with no gene match: 16. CDR3 sequence reads: CASSETRDRESGNQPQHF. The CDR3 DNA follows: TGTGCCAGCAGCGAAACCCGAGACAGGGAGTCGGGCAATCAGCCCCAGCATTTT.

Worth noting for this clone: The junction does not match germline at one end; this may be a read error. This chain joins TRBV7-7 and TRBJ1-1; D is undetermined. CDR1 and CDR2 from the germline V gene are SSHAT and FNYEAQ (reference sequence). This CDR3 contains 13 residues. CDR3 amino acids: CASSFGENTEAFF. The CDR3 DNA follows: TGTGCTAGCAGCTTCGGGGAGAACACTGAAGCTTTCTTT.

The genes are TRBV24-1 and TRBJ1-2, with D unresolved. The V gene's germline CDR1 is KGHDR and CDR2 SFDVKD. CDR3 size: 12 residues. V was shortened by 3 bases and J by 7 bases, with 8 bases between the two germline ends. CDR3 sequence: CATSDGLIGYTF. CDR3 DNA: TGTGCCACCAGTGATGGCCTTATTGGCTACACCTTC.

The rearrangement uses TRBV4-1 and TRBJ2-1; TRBD1 matches at 9 bases. Germline-derived CDR1 and CDR2 are MGHRA and YSYEKL. The CDR3 length is 17 residues. J was trimmed by 7 bases and V by 0 bases; bases with no gene match: 10. CDR3 amino acids: CASSQDMGQGRKNEQFF. The CDR3 nucleotides read TGCGCCAGCAGCCAAGATATGGGACAGGGAAGGAAAAATGAGCAGTTCTTC.